Below are 10 T cell receptor beta chains sequenced from a single sample in a study of human T cells and chemical hapten exposure. MiXCR, applied by TCRdb to the RACE reads, yields one record per CDR3 protein. The table includes more than 95,000 distinct CDR3 sequences, roughly a third detected once. Time point indicated: patch test 3, about 24 weeks after DPC sensitization. Treatment noted: therapeutic diphenylcyclopropenone sensitization with weekly scalp DPC. Source: whole blood, taken in connection with sensitization to the hapten diphenylcyclopropenone (DPC). Receptor source: a man in his forties with alopecia areata. Some clones in this sample may be carry-over from other donors' samples.

This clonotype was counted only a few times. The chain employs TRBV3-1 and TRBJ2-1, with 9 bases identical to TRBD2. The junction had 10 bases not matched to a gene; V was cut back by 2 bases and J by 2 bases. Germline CDR1 reads LGHDT; CDR2 reads YNNKEL (reference sequence). The CDR3 totals 18 residues. The CDR3 sequence: CASSQRASGTRPYNEQFF. Here the CDR3 DNA reads TGTGCCAGCAGCCAACGGGCTAGCGGGACTCGTCCCTACAATGAGCAGTTCTTC.

This clonotype has a handful of counts. This chain links TRBV9 with TRBJ1-5; D might be TRBD1 (5 bases). The V gene lost 3 bases and the J gene lost 3 bases, with 10 bases spanning the gap. This CDR3 spans 14 amino acids. Looked up from germline, CDR1 is SGDLS and CDR2 is YYNGEE. In DNA form, the CDR3 reads TGTGCCAGCAGCGGTCAGGGCCCCAATCAGCCCCAGCATTTT. It codes for CASSGQGPNQPQHF.

This chain connects TRBV6-5 to TRBJ2-3; either TRBD1 or TRBD2 may fit D (5 bases each). V was trimmed by 1 base and J by 5 bases, leaving 19 bases between them. The CDR3 extends over 17 amino acids. CDR1 is MNHEY and CDR2 is SVGAGI in the germline V gene. The CDR3 is CASSYYWTGTDLDTQYF. CDR3 DNA sequence: TGTGCCAGCAGTTACTATTGGACTGGGACGGACCTAGATACGCAGTATTTT.

This clonotype occurred a few times. The chain uses TRBV29-1 and TRBJ2-5; D may be TRBD2 (5 bases). The germline CDR1 and CDR2 sequences are SQVTM and ANQGSEA. The CDR3 spans 12 residues. The V gene lost 2 bases and the J gene lost 3 bases, with 7 bases spanning the gap. CDR3 sequence reads: CSVELAEETQYF. CDR3 in DNA: TGCAGCGTTGAACTAGCTGAAGAGACCCAGTACTTC.

This clonotype occurred many times. The chain employs TRBV6-2 or TRBV6-3 and TRBJ2-1; 9 bases agree with TRBD2. Trimming removed 6 bases from V and 8 bases from J; junction bases left unmatched: 11. Germline CDR1 reads MNHEY; CDR2 reads SVGEGT. The CDR3 consists of 15 residues. The DNA for the CDR3 is TGTGCCAGCAGCTTAGCGGGAGTAATTATCTATGAGCAGTTCTTC. Translation gives CASSLAGVIIYEQFF.

CDR3 protein: CASSLGGNNEKLFF. The DNA for the CDR3 is TGTGCCAGCAGCTTAGGAGGGAACAATGAAAAACTGTTTTTT. V gene TRBV7-9 combines with J gene TRBJ1-4; the D is unclear. This CDR3 has 14 residues. Trimming removed 1 base at V and 5 bases at J, with 8 bases between. Germline-derived CDR1 and CDR2 are SEHNR and FQNEAQ (reference sequence).

This clonotype turned up a few times. This chain links TRBV4-3 with TRBJ2-7; 12 bases are shared with TRBD2. This CDR3 spans 18 amino acids. The ends lost 1 base at V and 6 bases at J; junction bases unmatched: 13. Germline V gene lookup returns CDR1 LGHNA and CDR2 YSLEER. The CDR3 DNA reads TGCGCCAGCAGCCAAGGGGGCCCAAACCTAGCGGGAGGGTTCGAGCAGTACTTC. Its translation is CASSQGGPNLAGGFEQYF.

J is TRBJ1-1 and V is TRBV29-1, with a possible D match to TRBD1 (6 bases). Germline V gene sequence: CDR1 SQVTM, CDR2 ANQGSEA. V shed 6 bases and J shed 8 bases, with 19 bases lying between them. This CDR3 is built from 13 residues. The CDR3 region is CSVVTGPQKEAFF. The CDR3 nucleotides read TGCAGCGTAGTTACAGGGCCGCAAAAGGAAGCTTTCTTT.

This clonotype was seen a few times. V usage is TRBV5-1 and J usage is TRBJ2-7; D remains unclear. Trimming left V 0 bases short and J 3 bases short, with 7 bases between. This CDR3 is built from 13 residues. Per the germline V gene, CDR1 is SGHRS and CDR2 is YFSETQ. The CDR3 sequence: CASSLEGYYEQYF. The CDR3 DNA sequence: TGCGCCAGCAGCTTGGAGGGCTACTACGAGCAGTACTTC.

This clonotype was seen many times. The chain has TRBV20-1 and TRBJ2-3; 8 bases are a match to TRBD1. The J segment lost 2 bases and the V segment lost 7 bases, leaving 8 bases of the junction unmatched. Germline CDR1 is DFQATT and CDR2 is SNEGSKA (reference sequence). The CDR3 has 14 amino acids. This chain's CDR3 is CSVARGPNTDTQYF. The CDR3 nucleotides read TGCAGTGTGGCCAGGGGGCCTAACACAGATACGCAGTATTTT.